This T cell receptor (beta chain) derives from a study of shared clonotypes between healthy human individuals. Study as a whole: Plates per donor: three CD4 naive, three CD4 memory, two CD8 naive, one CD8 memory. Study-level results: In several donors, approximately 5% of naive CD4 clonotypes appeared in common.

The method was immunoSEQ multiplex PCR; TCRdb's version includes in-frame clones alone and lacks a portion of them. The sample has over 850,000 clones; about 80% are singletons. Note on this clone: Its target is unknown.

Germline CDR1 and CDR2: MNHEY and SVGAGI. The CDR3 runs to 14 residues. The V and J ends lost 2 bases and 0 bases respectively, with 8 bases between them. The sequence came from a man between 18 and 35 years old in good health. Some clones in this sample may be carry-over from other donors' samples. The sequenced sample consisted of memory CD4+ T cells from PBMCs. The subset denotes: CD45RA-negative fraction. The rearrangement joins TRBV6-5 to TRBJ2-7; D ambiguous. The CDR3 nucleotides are TGTGCCAGCAGTTACACGGTCAGCTCCTACGAGCAGTACTTC. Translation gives CASSYTVSSYEQYF.